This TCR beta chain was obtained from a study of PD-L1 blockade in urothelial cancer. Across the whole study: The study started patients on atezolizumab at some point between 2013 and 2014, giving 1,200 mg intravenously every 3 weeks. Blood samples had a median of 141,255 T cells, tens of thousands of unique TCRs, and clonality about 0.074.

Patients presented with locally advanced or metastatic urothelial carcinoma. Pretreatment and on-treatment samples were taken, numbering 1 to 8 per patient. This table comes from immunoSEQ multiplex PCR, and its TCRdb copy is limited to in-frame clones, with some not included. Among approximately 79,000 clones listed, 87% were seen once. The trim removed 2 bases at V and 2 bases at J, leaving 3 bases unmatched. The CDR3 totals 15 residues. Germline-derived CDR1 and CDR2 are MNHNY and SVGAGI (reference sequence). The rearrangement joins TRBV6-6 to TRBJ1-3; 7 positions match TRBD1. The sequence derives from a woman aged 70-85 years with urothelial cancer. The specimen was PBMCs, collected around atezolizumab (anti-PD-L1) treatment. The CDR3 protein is CASSYVTGAGNTIYF. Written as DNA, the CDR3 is TGTGCCAGCAGTTACGTAACAGGGGCTGGAAACACCATATATTTT.